The T cell receptor (beta chain) under discussion was sequenced for a study of T cells in localized non-small cell lung cancer. Libraries were prepared by immunoSEQ multiplex PCR; TCRdb keeps only in-frame clonotypes and omits some of them. The table includes about 2,000 clones, approximately 23% detected once. Germline-derived CDR1 and CDR2 are LGHNT and FRNRAP. Trimming cost V 7 bases and J 3 bases; bases outside gene matches: 0. The CDR3 loop spans 12 amino acids. This chain joins TRBV12-5 and TRBJ2-3, with 8 bases matching TRBD2. The origin of this receptor is a female donor of 60 years or more with stage II lung adenocarcinoma. The sequences come from normal lung tissue next to the tumor, collected before any cancer treatment. DNA of the CDR3: TGTGCTAGTGCGGGGGGGACAGATACGCAGTATTTT. It specifies CASAGGTDTQYF. Full variable domain (outside the CDR3, taken from reference TRBV12-5 and TRBJ2-3): DARVTQTPRHKVTEMGQEVTMRCQPILGHNTVFWYRQTMMQGLELLAYFRNRAPLDDSGMPKDRFSAEMPDATLATLKIQPSEPRDSAVYFCASAGGTDTQYFGPGTRLTVL.